Reported below is one T cell receptor (beta chain). Its antigen remains unidentified. Germline assignment: CDR1 DFQATT and CDR2 SNEGSKA (reference sequence). This CDR3 is 10 amino acids long. V shed 3 bases and J shed 11 bases, with 8 bases lying between them. The protocol was immunoSEQ multiplex PCR, while the TCRdb copy is restricted to in-frame clones and leaves out a portion. The table lists 550,000 to 650,000 clones, around 96% of them singletons. This specimen belongs to a study of shared clonotypes between healthy human individuals. Naive CD8 cells were CD45RO-negative, positively selected for CCR7, excluding terminally differentiated effector memory CD45RA+ cells. Study-wide results and caveats: It was expected that sequencing depth would affect clonotype sharing among donors. Sorted-subset sequencing was shown by rarefaction to be incomplete despite large depth.

The chain has TRBV20-1 and TRBJ1-5; D uncertain. The TCR sequence derives from a woman aged 25 to 45 in good health. Sequenced: naive CD8+ T cells sorted from blood. The CDR3 loop is CSASIRAQHF. The CDR3 region has the DNA TGCAGTGCTAGTATACGGGCCCAGCATTTT.